The clone carrying this T cell receptor (beta chain) was seen more than once but under ten times. Its antigen is still unknown. This specimen comes from a study of OX40 agonist ivuxolimab in advanced cancers. Background on the study: Patients in the trial were receiving intravenous ivuxolimab every 2 weeks, at doses of 0.01 to 10 mg/kg.

Study conclusions and caveats: CD8+ T cells were the subset that, on average, had more expanded clones than CD4+.

Germline-derived CDR1 and CDR2 are SGHNT and YYREEE (reference sequence). The junction had 9 bases not matched to a gene; V was cut back by 4 bases and J by 7 bases. The CDR3 runs to 14 residues. TCRdb keeps only in-frame clones here, not all; method: immunoSEQ multiplex PCR. The top ten clones hold approximately 7.5% of a sample with fewer than 45,000 clones, less than 90% of them seen once. This TCR came from an adult with an advanced solid tumor such as melanoma, head and neck, liver or kidney cancer. The genes are TRBV5-4 and TRBJ1-1, with 8 bases fitting TRBD1. The sequencing here drew on CD4+ or CD8+ T cells sorted from blood, taken in a trial of the OX40 agonist ivuxolimab. The CDR3 DNA is TGTGCCAGCAGCCCTCGTGGGGGACAGGTTGAAGCTTTCTTT. The encoded protein is CASSPRGGQVEAFF.